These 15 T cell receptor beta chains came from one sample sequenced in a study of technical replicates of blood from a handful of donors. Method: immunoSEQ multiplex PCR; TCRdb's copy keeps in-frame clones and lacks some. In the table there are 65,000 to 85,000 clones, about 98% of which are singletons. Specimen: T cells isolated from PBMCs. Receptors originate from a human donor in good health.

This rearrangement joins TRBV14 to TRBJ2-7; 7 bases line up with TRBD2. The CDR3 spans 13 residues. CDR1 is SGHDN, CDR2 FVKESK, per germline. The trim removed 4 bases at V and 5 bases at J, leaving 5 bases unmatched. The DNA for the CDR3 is TGTGCCAGCAGCCTCGGGGGAGGGAACGAGCAGTACTTC. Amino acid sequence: CASSLGGGNEQYF.

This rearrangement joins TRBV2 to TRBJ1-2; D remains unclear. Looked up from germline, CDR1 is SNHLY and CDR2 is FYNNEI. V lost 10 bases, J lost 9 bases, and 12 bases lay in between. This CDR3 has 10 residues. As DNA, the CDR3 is TGTGCCACCCAAGAGGCCCGCTACACCTTC. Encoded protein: CATQEARYTF.

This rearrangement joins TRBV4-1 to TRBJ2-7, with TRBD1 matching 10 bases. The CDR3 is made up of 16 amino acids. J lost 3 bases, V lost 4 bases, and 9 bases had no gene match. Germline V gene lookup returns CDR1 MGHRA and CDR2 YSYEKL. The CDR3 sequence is CASSLGGRTGGYEQYF. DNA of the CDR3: TGCGCCAGCAGCCTCGGAGGGCGGACAGGGGGCTACGAGCAGTACTTC.

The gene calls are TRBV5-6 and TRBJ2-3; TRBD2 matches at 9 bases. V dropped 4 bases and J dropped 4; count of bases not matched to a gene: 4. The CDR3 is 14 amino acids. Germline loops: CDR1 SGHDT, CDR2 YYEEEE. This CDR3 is CASSEGLAADTQYF. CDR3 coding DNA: TGTGCCAGCAGCGAGGGACTAGCAGCAGATACGCAGTATTTT.

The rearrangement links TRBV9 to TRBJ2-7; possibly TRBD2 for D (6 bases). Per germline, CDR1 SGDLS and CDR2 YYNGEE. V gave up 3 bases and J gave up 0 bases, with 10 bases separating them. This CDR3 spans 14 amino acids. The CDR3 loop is CASSGGVDSYEQYF. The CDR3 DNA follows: TGTGCCAGCAGCGGGGGGGTCGACTCCTACGAGCAGTACTTC.

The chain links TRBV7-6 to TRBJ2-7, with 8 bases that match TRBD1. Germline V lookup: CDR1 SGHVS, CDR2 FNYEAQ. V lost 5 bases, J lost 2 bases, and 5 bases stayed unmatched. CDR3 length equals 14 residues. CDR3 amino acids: CASSISGGAYEQYF. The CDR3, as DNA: TGTGCCAGCAGCATTTCAGGGGGCGCCTACGAGCAGTACTTC.

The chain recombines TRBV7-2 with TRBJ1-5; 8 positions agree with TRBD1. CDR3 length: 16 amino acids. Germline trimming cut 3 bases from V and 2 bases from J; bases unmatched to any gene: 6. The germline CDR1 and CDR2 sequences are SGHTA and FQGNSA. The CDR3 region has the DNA TGTGCCAGCAGCTTCGGACAGGGCGCAGGCAATCAGCCCCAGCATTTT. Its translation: CASSFGQGAGNQPQHF.

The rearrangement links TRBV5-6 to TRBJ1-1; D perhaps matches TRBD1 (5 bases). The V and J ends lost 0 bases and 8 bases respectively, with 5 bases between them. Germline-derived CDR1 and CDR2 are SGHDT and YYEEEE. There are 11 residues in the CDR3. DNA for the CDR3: TGTGCCAGCAGCTTGGGACAGGAAGCTTTCTTT. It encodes CASSLGQEAFF.

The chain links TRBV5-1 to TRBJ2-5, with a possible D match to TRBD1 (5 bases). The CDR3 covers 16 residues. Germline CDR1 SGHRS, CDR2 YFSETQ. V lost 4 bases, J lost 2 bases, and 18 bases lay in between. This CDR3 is CASSLAGMFLQETQYF. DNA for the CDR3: TGCGCCAGCAGCCTCGCAGGGATGTTTTTGCAAGAGACCCAGTACTTC.

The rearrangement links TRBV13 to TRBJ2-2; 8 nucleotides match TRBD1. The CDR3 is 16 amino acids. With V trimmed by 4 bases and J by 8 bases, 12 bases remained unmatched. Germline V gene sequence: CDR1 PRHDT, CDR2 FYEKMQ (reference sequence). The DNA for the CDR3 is TGTGCCAGCAGCTCCGGCGTAGTGACAGGGGTTGGGGAGCTGTTTTTT. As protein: CASSSGVVTGVGELFF.

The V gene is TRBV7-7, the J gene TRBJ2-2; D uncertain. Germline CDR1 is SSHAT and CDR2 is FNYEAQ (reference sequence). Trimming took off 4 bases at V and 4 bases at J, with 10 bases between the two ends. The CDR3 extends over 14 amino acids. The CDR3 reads CASSSLSSTGELFF. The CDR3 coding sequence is TGTGCCAGCAGCTCCCTAAGCTCCACCGGGGAGCTGTTTTTT.

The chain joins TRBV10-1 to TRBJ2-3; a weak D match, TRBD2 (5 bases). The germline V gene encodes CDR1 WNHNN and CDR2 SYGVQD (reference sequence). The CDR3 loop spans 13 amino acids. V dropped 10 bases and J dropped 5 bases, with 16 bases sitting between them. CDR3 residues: CATQAVVEDTQYF. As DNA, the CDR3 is TGCGCCACCCAAGCGGTAGTAGAAGATACGCAGTATTTT.

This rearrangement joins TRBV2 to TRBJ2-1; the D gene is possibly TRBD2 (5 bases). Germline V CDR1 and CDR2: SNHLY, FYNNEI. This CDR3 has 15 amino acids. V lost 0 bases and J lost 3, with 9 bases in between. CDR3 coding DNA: TGTGCCAGCAGTGAAGCTCCGACTAACTACAATGAGCAGTTCTTC. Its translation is CASSEAPTNYNEQFF.

This CDR3 is CASSLGQGGEAFF. The DNA for the CDR3 is TGTGCCAGCAGCTTAGGACAGGGCGGGGAAGCTTTCTTT. The chain uses TRBV5-8 and TRBJ1-1; 8 bases are shared with TRBD1. Germline V gene sequence: CDR1 SGHTS, CDR2 YDEGEE. The CDR3 extends over 13 amino acids. V shed 2 bases, J shed 8 bases, and the junction held 5 bases outside the gene matches. The full variable domain, with the rest looked up from reference TRBV5-8 and TRBJ1-1, is EAGVTQSPTHLIKTRGQQATLRCSPISGHTSVYWYQQALGLGLQFLLWYDEGEERNRGNFPPRFSGRQFPNYSSELNVNALELEDSALYLCASSLGQGGEAFFGQGTRLTVV.

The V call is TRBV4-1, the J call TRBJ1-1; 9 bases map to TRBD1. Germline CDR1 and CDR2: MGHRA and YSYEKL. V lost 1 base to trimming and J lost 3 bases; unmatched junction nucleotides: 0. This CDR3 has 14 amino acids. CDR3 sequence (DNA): TGCGCCAGCAGCCAAGGGACAGGGGACACTGAAGCTTTCTTT. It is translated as CASSQGTGDTEAFF.